The 27 T cell receptor beta chains below were found in one sample sequenced in a study of Graves' ophthalmopathy and Graves' hyperthyroidism (dated by TCRdb to the late 2010s). Sequencing instrument: Illumina HiSeq 2000. For repertoire sequencing, TCR beta CDR3 regions were amplified from RNA transcripts. A first-round RT-PCR used HTBI primers with the Qiagen OneStep RT-PCR kit, followed by a second-round multiplex PCR, size selection and purification. TCRdb ran its own pipeline on the public reads, namely fastp trimming at Q25 and MiXCR clone calling, and kept in-frame beta chains. Entries are consolidated by CDR3 protein sequence, retaining the most common genes and DNA. In all, the sample holds over a million distinct CDR3 sequences, and about two fifths of those were seen once. The ten largest clones take up around 10% of the sample. The sequenced sample was peripheral blood or thyroid tissue (not recorded which). The receptors shown here come from an adult man with Graves' hyperthyroidism.

The rearrangement links TRBV20-1 to TRBJ2-2; TRBD1 agrees at 8 bases. CDR3 size: 14 residues. V shed 5 bases, J shed 2 bases, and the junction held 4 bases outside the gene matches. The V gene's germline CDR1 is DFQATT and CDR2 SNEGSKA (reference sequence). The CDR3 loop reads CSAPGQGNTGELFF. CDR3 bases: TGCAGTGCTCCCGGACAGGGTAACACCGGGGAGCTGTTTTTT.

This clonotype was detected only a few times. V is TRBV28 and J is TRBJ1-5; D gene uncertain. The CDR3 has 18 residues. Germline CDR1 MDHEN, CDR2 SYDVKM. Trimming removed 6 bases from V and 0 bases from J, with 21 bases in between. This chain's CDR3 is CASSPSPASIYSNQPQHF. The CDR3 DNA follows: TGTGCCAGCAGCCCGAGCCCGGCTTCCATCTATAGCAATCAGCCCCAGCATTTT.

Many counts were recorded for this clonotype. The rearrangement uses TRBV5-1 and TRBJ2-7, with D perhaps matching TRBD1 or TRBD2 (6 bases each). The CDR3 loop spans 12 amino acids. Germline V gene lookup returns CDR1 SGHRS and CDR2 YFSETQ. Trimming removed 3 bases at V and 5 bases at J, with 9 bases between. Here the CDR3 DNA reads TGCGCCAGCAGCTGGGGGGCAGACGAGCAGTACTTC. Protein: CASSWGADEQYF. The whole variable domain, remainder taken from reference TRBV5-1 and TRBJ2-7, is KAGVTQTPRYLIKTRGQQVTLSCSPISGHRSVSWYQQTPGQGLQFLFEYFSETQRNKGNFPGRFSGRQFSNSRSEMNVSTLELGDSALYLCASSWGADEQYFGPGTRLTVT.

This rearrangement joins TRBV2 to TRBJ2-3, with TRBD2 identical over 13 bases. The CDR3 runs 15 residues. The trim removed 8 bases at V and 2 bases at J, leaving 4 bases unmatched. Germline CDR1 and CDR2: SNHLY and FYNNEI. CDR3 amino acids: CASGGLAGPTDTQYF. CDR3 DNA: TGTGCCAGCGGGGGACTAGCGGGACCCACAGATACGCAGTATTTT.

A word on this clonotype: Germline is not matched at one junction end, which may reflect a read error. The rearrangement uses TRBV10-3 and TRBJ1-3; D gene uncertain. The CDR3 is 14 residues long. Germline V CDR1 and CDR2: ENHRY, SYGVKD. CDR3 loop: CASSRESSGNTIYF. In DNA, the CDR3 is TGTGCCAGCAGTCGGGAGTCCTCTGGAAACACCATATATTTT.

The chain links TRBV2 to TRBJ1-2, with D possibly matching TRBD1 (5 bases). Deletions cut 4 bases from V and 5 bases from J, with 26 bases between. Germline assignment: CDR1 SNHLY and CDR2 FYNNEI. The length of the CDR3 is 18 residues. CDR3 DNA: TGTGCCAGCAGTGCGTACACAAAGACAGTTGGGGAGAGGTATGGCTACACCTTC. Translation: CASSAYTKTVGERYGYTF.

A remark on this clonotype: A much bigger clone sits one base away, suggesting this may be a read error. The chain links TRBV7-2 to TRBJ1-3; D is unresolved. Germline CDR1 and CDR2: SGHTA and FQGNSA. CDR3 length equals 16 residues. CDR3 protein: CASSLDLLGTGTTIYF. The CDR3 DNA follows: TGTGCCAGCAGCTTAGACCTACTAGGAACTGGAACCACCATATATTTT.

This clonotype was found many times. This rearrangement joins TRBV7-9 to TRBJ2-7; D gene ambiguous. Trimming shortened V by 5 bases and J by 2 bases, and 16 bases separated the two germline ends. Per germline, CDR1 SEHNR and CDR2 FQNEAQ (reference sequence). The length of the CDR3 is 15 residues. For the CDR3, the DNA is TGTGCCAGCAGCCCCCAGCGAGCAAGCCCCTACGAGCAGTACTTC. Its translation is CASSPQRASPYEQYF.

The genes are TRBV25-1 and TRBJ2-7; 10 bases are shared with TRBD2. CDR3 size: 18 residues. The germline gives CDR1 MGHDK, CDR2 SYGVNS. The V segment lost 5 bases and the J segment 2 bases; nucleotides outside the gene matches: 15. This CDR3 reads CASSYFLGLAGDTYEQYF. The CDR3 nucleotides are TGTGCCAGCAGTTATTTTCTCGGTCTAGCGGGAGACACCTACGAGCAGTACTTC.

Ten or more counts support this clonotype. The J gene is TRBJ2-7, the V gene TRBV7-9; no firm D call. The CDR3 extends over 13 amino acids. V was pared by 1 base and J by 5 bases, with 9 bases between. Germline CDR1 SEHNR, CDR2 FQNEAQ (reference sequence). The CDR3 DNA reads as TGTGCCAGCAGCTTAGATGTCAGCGACGAGCAGTACTTC. Its translation: CASSLDVSDEQYF.

The chain employs TRBV20-1 and TRBJ1-5; D remains ambiguous. The V end lost 4 bases, the J end lost 5 bases, and 15 bases lay between the germline ends. The CDR3 sequence is 14 residues long. CDR1 and CDR2 (germline): DFQATT, SNEGSKA (reference sequence). CDR3 bases: TGCAGTGCTAAGGCCCAGCAGTCCCATCAGCCCCAGCATTTT. It yields the protein CSAKAQQSHQPQHF.

This sequence joins TRBV25-1 and TRBJ1-6; D not certain. The V end was cut by 6 bases, the J end by 9 bases, with 15 bases between. This CDR3 has 14 residues. The V gene's germline CDR1 is MGHDK and CDR2 SYGVNS. DNA for the CDR3: TGTGCCAGCAGGAACAGAGGGTCTGGTTCACCCCTCCACTTT. It yields the protein CASRNRGSGSPLHF.

The chain is built from TRBV25-1 and TRBJ2-7; D may be TRBD1 (6 bases). CDR1 MGHDK and CDR2 SYGVNS come from the germline V gene. V was pared by 5 bases and J by 5 bases, with 19 bases between. CDR3 length equals 15 residues. CDR3 in amino acids: CASSYGQTYGDEQYF. DNA of the CDR3: TGTGCCAGCAGTTACGGACAGACCTACGGGGACGAGCAGTACTTC.

This rearrangement joins TRBV7-9 to TRBJ1-2; maybe TRBD1 (6 bases). Germline V CDR1 and CDR2: SEHNR, FQNEAQ (reference sequence). The CDR3 is 15 residues long. V was clipped by 4 bases and J by 8 bases, with 20 bases between them. CDR3 protein: CASSSDRWKVGGYTF. The DNA of the CDR3 is TGTGCCAGCAGCTCTGACAGGTGGAAGGTCGGGGGCTACACCTTC.

This rearrangement joins TRBV27 to TRBJ1-6; D uncertain. The CDR3 spans 14 residues. Germline loops: CDR1 MNHEY, CDR2 SMNVEV (reference sequence). The ends were cut back, 6 bases at V and 13 bases at J, with 19 bases in the middle. The CDR3 spells CASSPSSGLRPLHF. The CDR3 DNA is TGTGCCAGCAGCCCGTCGTCGGGGTTGCGGCCCCTCCACTTT.

This chain connects TRBV29-1 to TRBJ1-2; 7 bases align to TRBD1. This CDR3 has 12 residues. V lost 4 bases and J lost 12; bases outside the gene matches: 11. From germline, CDR1 is SQVTM and CDR2 ANQGSEA. The CDR3 DNA sequence: TGCAGCGTTGTCCCAGGGGGGTTTGGAAACACCTTC. Translating gives CSVVPGGFGNTF. Together with reference TRBV29-1 and TRBJ1-2, the CDR3 gives the full variable domain: SAVISQKPSRDICQRGTSLTIQCQVDSQVTMMFWYRQQPGQSLTLIATANQGSEATYESGFVIDKFPISRPNLTFSTLTVSNMSPEDSSIYLCSVVPGGFGNTFGSGTRLTVV.

This chain uses TRBV9 with TRBJ1-4; 9 bases are a match to TRBD1. Per germline, CDR1 SGDLS and CDR2 YYNGEE. J was trimmed by 3 bases and V by 3 bases; bases with no gene match: 3. CDR3 size: 15 residues. CDR3 residues: CASSEDRGANEKLFF. In DNA, the CDR3 is TGTGCCAGCAGCGAGGACAGGGGCGCTAATGAAAAACTGTTTTTT.

The CDR3 loop reads CASSFGGLVGGQIGTEAFF. CDR3 coding DNA: TGTGCCAGCAGTTTTGGGGGTTTAGTGGGCGGGCAGATAGGCACTGAAGCTTTCTTT. J is TRBJ1-1 and V is TRBV12-3 or TRBV12-4; tentatively, D is TRBD1 (5 bases). Trimming removed 3 bases at V and 4 bases at J, with 27 bases between. There are 19 residues in the CDR3.

This clonotype appeared many times. The rearrangement joins TRBV29-1 to TRBJ1-1; D is possibly TRBD1 (5 bases). The germline V gene has CDR1 SQVTM and CDR2 ANQGSEA. The V gene lost 2 bases and the J gene lost 10 bases, with 20 bases spanning the gap. The CDR3 has 14 amino acids. The CDR3 spells CSVEWAGRFRGAFF. The DNA of the CDR3 is TGCAGCGTTGAATGGGCAGGGAGGTTCCGGGGAGCTTTCTTT.

The table lists this clonotype with a few counts. The chain is built from TRBV6-1 and TRBJ2-7; D not certain. The CDR3 has 14 amino acids. Germline values: CDR1 MNHNS, CDR2 SASEGT. V lost 8 bases and J 2 bases, leaving 16 bases between the germline ends. CDR3 in amino acids: CASGRGGVPYEQYF. CDR3 DNA: TGTGCCAGCGGCCGCGGTGGGGTGCCCTACGAGCAGTACTTC.

This clonotype showed up many times. The CDR3 is CAISGNPLVAAGNTEAFF. The CDR3 DNA reads TGTGCCATCAGTGGGAACCCCTTGGTGGCAGCCGGAAACACTGAAGCTTTCTTT. The V gene is TRBV10-3, the J gene TRBJ1-1; D is uncertain. Germline CDR1 reads ENHRY; CDR2 reads SYGVKD. The CDR3 has 18 residues. Trimming removed 4 bases from V and 2 bases from J, with 23 bases in between.

There are a few counts of this clonotype. This chain uses TRBV25-1 with TRBJ1-1; perhaps TRBD1 as D (5 bases). The CDR3 is made up of 13 amino acids. The germline V and J ends were trimmed by 5 bases and 6 bases, with 13 bases remaining between them. Germline CDR1 and CDR2: MGHDK and SYGVNS. CDR3 coding DNA: TGTGCCAGCAGTACAGGAGGGTTCGCTGAAGCTTTCTTT. Its translation is CASSTGGFAEAFF.

This clonotype was detected only a few times. The chain is built from TRBV2 and TRBJ2-7; 9 bases align to TRBD2. This CDR3 region has 14 residues. Germline V CDR1 and CDR2: SNHLY, FYNNEI. Trimming at V came to 5 bases and at J to 12 bases, leaving 14 bases not matched to a gene. This CDR3 is CASSYSTTSGLRYF. CDR3 coding DNA: TGTGCCAGCAGTTACTCGACGACTAGCGGTTTAAGGTACTTC.

CDR3 bases: TGTGCCAGCACCATCCGGACATCTGGAAACACCATATATTTT. This codes for CASTIRTSGNTIYF. V is TRBV10-3 and J is TRBJ1-3; possibly TRBD1 for D (5 bases). This CDR3 comprises 14 residues. CDR1 is ENHRY and CDR2 is SYGVKD in the germline V gene. Trimming shortened V by 10 bases and J by 1 base, and 14 bases separated the two germline ends.

Note on this clonotype: A much larger clone is a single base away; this may be a read error. The chain employs TRBV7-2 and TRBJ2-7; 7 nucleotides match TRBD1. Germline V gives CDR1 SGHTA, CDR2 FQGNSA. The J segment lost 5 bases and the V segment lost 2 bases, leaving 12 bases of the junction unmatched. This CDR3 comprises 16 residues. CDR3 bases: TGTGCCAGCAGCTTATATGGGTCAGGGGGTACCCACGAGCAGTACTTC. It translates to CASSLYGSGGTHEQYF.

This clonotype was counted a few times. The V gene is TRBV29-1, the J gene TRBJ1-5; D perhaps matches TRBD1 (6 bases). V lost 6 bases and J lost 3, with 12 bases in between. CDR1 and CDR2 (germline): SQVTM, ANQGSEA. CDR3 size: 13 residues. CDR3 nucleotide sequence: TGCAGCGTGGCGGGACAACTCAATCAGCCCCAGCATTTT. Its translation: CSVAGQLNQPQHF. The variable domain in full, with the rest retrieved from reference TRBV29-1 and TRBJ1-5, is SAVISQKPSRDICQRGTSLTIQCQVDSQVTMMFWYRQQPGQSLTLIATANQGSEATYESGFVIDKFPISRPNLTFSTLTVSNMSPEDSSIYLCSVAGQLNQPQHFGDGTRLSIL.

This clonotype turned up a few times. The J gene is TRBJ1-5, the V gene TRBV6-1; D is unclear. CDR3 length: 15 residues. Germline V gene lookup returns CDR1 MNHNS and CDR2 SASEGT. The V gene lost 6 bases and the J gene lost 1 base, with 13 bases spanning the gap. CDR3 bases: TGTGCCAGCAGGGACGGGCCCTACAGCAATCAGCCCCAGCATTTT. This encodes CASRDGPYSNQPQHF.